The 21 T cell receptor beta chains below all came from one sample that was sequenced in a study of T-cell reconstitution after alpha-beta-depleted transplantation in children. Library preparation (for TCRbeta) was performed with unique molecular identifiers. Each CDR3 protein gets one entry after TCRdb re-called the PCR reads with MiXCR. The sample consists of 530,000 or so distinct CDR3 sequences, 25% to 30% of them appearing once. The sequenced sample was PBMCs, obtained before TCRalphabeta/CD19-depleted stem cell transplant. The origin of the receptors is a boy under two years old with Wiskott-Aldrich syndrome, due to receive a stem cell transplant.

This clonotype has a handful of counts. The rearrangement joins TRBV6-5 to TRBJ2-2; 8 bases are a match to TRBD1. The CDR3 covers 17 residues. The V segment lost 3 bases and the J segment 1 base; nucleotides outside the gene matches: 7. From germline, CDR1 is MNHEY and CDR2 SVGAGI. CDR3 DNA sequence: TGTGCCAGCAGTTATTCCCCCGGGACAGGGAACACCGGGGAGCTGTTTTTT. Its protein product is CASSYSPGTGNTGELFF.

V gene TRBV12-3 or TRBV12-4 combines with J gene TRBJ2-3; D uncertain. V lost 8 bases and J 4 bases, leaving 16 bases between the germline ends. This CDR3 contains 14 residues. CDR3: CASSTNKKADTQYF. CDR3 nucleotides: TGTGCCAGCTCAACAAACAAAAAGGCAGATACGCAGTATTTT.

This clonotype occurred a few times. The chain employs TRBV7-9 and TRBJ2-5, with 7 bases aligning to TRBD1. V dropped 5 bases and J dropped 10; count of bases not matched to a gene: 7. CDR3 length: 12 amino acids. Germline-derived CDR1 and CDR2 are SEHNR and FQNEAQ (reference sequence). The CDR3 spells CASSRDRGFQYF. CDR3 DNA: TGTGCCAGCAGCCGGGACAGAGGATTCCAGTACTTC.

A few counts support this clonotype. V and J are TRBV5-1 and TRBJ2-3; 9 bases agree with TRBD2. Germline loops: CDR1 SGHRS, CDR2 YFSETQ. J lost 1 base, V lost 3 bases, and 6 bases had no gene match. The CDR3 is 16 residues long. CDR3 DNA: TGCGCCAGCAGCTCACCCCGGACTAGCGGCACAGATACGCAGTATTTT. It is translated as CASSSPRTSGTDTQYF.

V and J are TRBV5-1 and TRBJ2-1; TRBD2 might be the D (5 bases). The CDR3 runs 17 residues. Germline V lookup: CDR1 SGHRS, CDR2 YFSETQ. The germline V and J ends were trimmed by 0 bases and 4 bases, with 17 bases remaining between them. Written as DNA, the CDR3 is TGCGCCAGCAGCTTGGTGCCTAGCTGGACGACGTACAATGAGCAGTTCTTC. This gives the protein CASSLVPSWTTYNEQFF.

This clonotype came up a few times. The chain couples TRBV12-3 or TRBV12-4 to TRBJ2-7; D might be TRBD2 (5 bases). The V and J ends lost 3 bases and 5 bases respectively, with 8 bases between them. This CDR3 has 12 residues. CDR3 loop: CASSLMRDEQYF. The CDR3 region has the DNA TGTGCCAGCAGTTTGATGCGGGACGAGCAGTACTTC.

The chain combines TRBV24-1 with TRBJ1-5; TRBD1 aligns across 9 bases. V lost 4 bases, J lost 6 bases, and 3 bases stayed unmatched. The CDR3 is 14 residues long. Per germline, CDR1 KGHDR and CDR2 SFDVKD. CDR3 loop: CATSDPTGGQPQHF. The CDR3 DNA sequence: TGTGCCACCAGTGACCCGACAGGGGGTCAGCCCCAGCATTTT.

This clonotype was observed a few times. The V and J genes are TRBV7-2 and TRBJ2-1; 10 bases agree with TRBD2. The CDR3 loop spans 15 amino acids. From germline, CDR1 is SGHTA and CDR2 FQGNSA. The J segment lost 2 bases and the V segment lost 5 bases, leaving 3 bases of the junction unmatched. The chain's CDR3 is CASSQTSGPYNEQFF. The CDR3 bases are TGTGCCAGCAGCCAGACTAGCGGGCCCTACAATGAGCAGTTCTTC.

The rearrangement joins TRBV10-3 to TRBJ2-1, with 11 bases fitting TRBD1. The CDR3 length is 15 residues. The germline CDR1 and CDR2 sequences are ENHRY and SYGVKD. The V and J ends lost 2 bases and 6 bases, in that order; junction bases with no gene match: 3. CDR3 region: CAISEAGTGGNEQFF. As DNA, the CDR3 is TGTGCCATCAGTGAGGCCGGGACAGGGGGCAATGAGCAGTTCTTC.

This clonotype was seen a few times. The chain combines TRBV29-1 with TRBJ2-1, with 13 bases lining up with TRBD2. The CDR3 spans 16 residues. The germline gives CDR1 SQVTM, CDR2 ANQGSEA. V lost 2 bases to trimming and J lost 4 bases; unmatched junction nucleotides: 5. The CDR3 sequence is CSVESGTSGVYNEQFF. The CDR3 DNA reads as TGCAGCGTTGAATCCGGGACTAGCGGGGTATACAATGAGCAGTTCTTC.

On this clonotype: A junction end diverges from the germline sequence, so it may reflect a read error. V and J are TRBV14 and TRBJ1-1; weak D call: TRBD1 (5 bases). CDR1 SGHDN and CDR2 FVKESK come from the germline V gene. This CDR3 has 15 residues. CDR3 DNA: TGTGTCAGCAGCCAAGTGGGACGGCCGAACACTGAAGCTTTCTTT. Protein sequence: CVSSQVGRPNTEAFF. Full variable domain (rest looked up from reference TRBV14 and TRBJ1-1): EAGVTQFPSHSVIEKGQTVTLRCDPISGHDNLYWYRRVMGKEIKFLLHFVKESKQDESGMPNNRFLAERTGGTYSTLKVQPAELEDSGVYFCVSSQVGRPNTEAFFGQGTRLTVV.

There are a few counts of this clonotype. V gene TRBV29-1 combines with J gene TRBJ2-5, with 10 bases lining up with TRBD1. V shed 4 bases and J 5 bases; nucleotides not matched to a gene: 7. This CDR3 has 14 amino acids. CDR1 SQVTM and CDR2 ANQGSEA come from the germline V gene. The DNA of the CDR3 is TGCAGCGTTGCCGGGACAGGGGCACGGGAGACCCAGTACTTC. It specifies CSVAGTGARETQYF.

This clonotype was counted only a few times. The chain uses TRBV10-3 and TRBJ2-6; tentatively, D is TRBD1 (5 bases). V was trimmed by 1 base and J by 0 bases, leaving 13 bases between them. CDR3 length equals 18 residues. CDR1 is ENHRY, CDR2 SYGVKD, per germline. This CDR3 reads CAISEWGGTSSGANVLTF. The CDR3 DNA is TGTGCCATCAGTGAGTGGGGCGGAACGAGCTCTGGGGCCAACGTCCTGACTTTC.

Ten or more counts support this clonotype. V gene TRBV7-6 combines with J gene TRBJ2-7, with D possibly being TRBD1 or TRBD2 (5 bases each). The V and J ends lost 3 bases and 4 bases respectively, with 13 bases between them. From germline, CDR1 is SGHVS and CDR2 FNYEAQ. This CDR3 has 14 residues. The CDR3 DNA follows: TGTGCCAGCAGCTTTGCAGGCGAGGGGTACGAGCAGTACTTC. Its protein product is CASSFAGEGYEQYF.

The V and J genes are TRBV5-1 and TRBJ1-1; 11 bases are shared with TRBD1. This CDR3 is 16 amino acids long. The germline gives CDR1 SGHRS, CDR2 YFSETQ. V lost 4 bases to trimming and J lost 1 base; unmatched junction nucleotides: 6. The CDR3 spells CASSPGTGGRNTEAFF. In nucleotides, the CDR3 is TGCGCCAGCAGCCCCGGGACAGGGGGACGGAACACTGAAGCTTTCTTT. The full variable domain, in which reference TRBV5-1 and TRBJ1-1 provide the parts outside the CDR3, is KAGVTQTPRYLIKTRGQQVTLSCSPISGHRSVSWYQQTPGQGLQFLFEYFSETQRNKGNFPGRFSGRQFSNSRSEMNVSTLELGDSALYLCASSPGTGGRNTEAFFGQGTRLTVV.

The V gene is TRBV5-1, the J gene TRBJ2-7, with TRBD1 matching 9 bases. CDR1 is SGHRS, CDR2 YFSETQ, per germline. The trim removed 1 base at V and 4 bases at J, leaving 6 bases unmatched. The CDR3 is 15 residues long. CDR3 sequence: CASSLRGTGWYEQYF. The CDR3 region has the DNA TGCGCCAGCAGCTTGCGCGGGACAGGGTGGTACGAGCAGTACTTC.

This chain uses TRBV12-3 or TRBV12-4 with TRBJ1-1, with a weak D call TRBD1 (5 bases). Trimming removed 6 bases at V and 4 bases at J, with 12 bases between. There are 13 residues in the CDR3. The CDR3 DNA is TGTGCCAGCAGGTCTCAGGGTGGCACTGAAGCTTTCTTT. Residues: CASRSQGGTEAFF.

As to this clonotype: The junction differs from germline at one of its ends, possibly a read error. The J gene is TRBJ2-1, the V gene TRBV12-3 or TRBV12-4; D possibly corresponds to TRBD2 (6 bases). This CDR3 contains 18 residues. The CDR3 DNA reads TGTACCAGCAGTTTAGCGGTTAGCGGAAAGGGGCCCTACAATGAGCAGTTCTTC. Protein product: CTSSLAVSGKGPYNEQFF.

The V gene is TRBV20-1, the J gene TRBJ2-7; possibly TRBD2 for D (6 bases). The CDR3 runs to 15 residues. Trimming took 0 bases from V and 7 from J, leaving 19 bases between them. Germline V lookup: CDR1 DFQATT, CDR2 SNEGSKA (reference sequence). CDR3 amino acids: CSARDLTGAAGEQYF. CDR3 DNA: TGCAGTGCTAGAGATCTTACGGGAGCGGCGGGGGAGCAGTACTTC.

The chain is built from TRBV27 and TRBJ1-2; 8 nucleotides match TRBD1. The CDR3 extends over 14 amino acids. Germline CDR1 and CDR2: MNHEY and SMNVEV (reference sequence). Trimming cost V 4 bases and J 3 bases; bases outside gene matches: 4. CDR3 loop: CASSSTGDYYGYTF. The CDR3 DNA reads TGTGCCAGCAGTTCGACAGGGGATTACTATGGCTACACCTTC.

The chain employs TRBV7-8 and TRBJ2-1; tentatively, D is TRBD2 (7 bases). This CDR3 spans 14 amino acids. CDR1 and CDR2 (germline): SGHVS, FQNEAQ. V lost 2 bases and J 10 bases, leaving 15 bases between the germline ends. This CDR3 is CASSLLSGEGEQFF. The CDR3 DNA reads TGTGCCAGCAGCTTATTATCAGGGGAGGGGGAGCAGTTCTTC.